The rows below give T cell receptor beta chains drawn from one sample of a study of T-cell memory formation after mild COVID-19. TCRdb fed the 5' RACE reads into MiXCR, producing one record per CDR3 protein. The sample records hundreds of thousands of distinct CDR3 sequences, roughly 22% being singletons. The specimen was PBMCs or a T cell subset sorted from them (not recorded which). The receptors were sampled from an adult woman who had mild COVID-19 (a few samples of this study predate the infection). Cell type and time point are not known. Both conserved end residues are part of each CDR3. Fields, in order: clone size, V gene, J gene, D gene, CDR3 DNA, CDR3 protein. The D gene is left open where the match is weak. Clone size, where shown, is once, few, many, or a class for clones that have expanded.

clone size: few; V gene: TRBV4-2; J gene: TRBJ2-1; D gene: TRBD2; CDR3 DNA: TGTGCCAGCACCCAACTAGCGGGAGGAAACAATGAGCAGTTCTTC; CDR3 protein: CASTQLAGGNNEQFF
clone size: few; V gene: TRBV7-9; J gene: TRBJ2-4; D gene: TRBD2; CDR3 DNA: TGTGCCAGCAGCCCAGAGCGGGGCAAGGATGTCAAAAACATTCAGTACTTC; CDR3 protein: CASSPERGKDVKNIQYF
clone size: NA; V gene: TRBV12-3/TRBV12-4; J gene: TRBJ2-1; D gene: NA; CDR3 DNA: TGTGCCAGCAGCCTTAGCGGAGTCTACAATGAGCAGTTCTTC; CDR3 protein: CASSLSGVYNEQFF
clone size: NA; V gene: TRBV20-1; J gene: TRBJ2-1; D gene: NA; CDR3 DNA: TGCAGTGCTAGCAGGACAGATGAGCAGTTCTTC; CDR3 protein: CSASRTDEQFF
clone size: NA; V gene: TRBV7-2; J gene: TRBJ2-5; D gene: NA; CDR3 DNA: TGTGCCAGCAGCCGAACCAGAAGGGAAGAGACCCAGTACTTC; CDR3 protein: CASSRTRREETQYF
clone size: NA; V gene: TRBV7-9; J gene: TRBJ2-1; D gene: TRBD2; CDR3 DNA: TGTGCCAGCAGCCCCGGGGTAGCGGGAGATTTGAATGAGCGGTTCTTC; CDR3 protein: CASSPGVAGDLNERFF
clone size: few; V gene: TRBV9; J gene: TRBJ2-5; D gene: NA; CDR3 DNA: TGTGCCAGCAGCGTACAGGGGCGTTGGTCAGAGACCCAGTACTTC; CDR3 protein: CASSVQGRWSETQYF
clone size: NA; V gene: TRBV6-6; J gene: TRBJ1-1; D gene: TRBD1; CDR3 DNA: TGTGCCAGCAGTTACTCGATTCCCAGGGACAGGAGGACGAACACTGAAGCTTTCTTT; CDR3 protein: CASSYSIPRDRRTNTEAFF
clone size: few; V gene: TRBV5-6; J gene: TRBJ2-3; D gene: TRBD2; CDR3 DNA: TGTGCCAGCAGCCCGTCCGGGCTAGCGGGAGGAGATACGCAGTATTTT; CDR3 protein: CASSPSGLAGGDTQYF
clone size: NA; V gene: TRBV6-2/TRBV6-3; J gene: TRBJ1-1; D gene: NA; CDR3 DNA: TGTGCCAGCAACAACCCACCCGGGGGGACCGAAGCTTTCTTT; CDR3 protein: CASNNPPGGTEAFF
clone size: NA; V gene: TRBV6-2/TRBV6-3; J gene: TRBJ2-7; D gene: TRBD1; CDR3 DNA: TGTGCCAGCAGGCCCACAGGGGGCTCCTACGAGCAGTACTTC; CDR3 protein: CASRPTGGSYEQYF
clone size: NA; V gene: TRBV4-3; J gene: TRBJ2-1; D gene: TRBD1; CDR3 DNA: TGCGCCAGCGCTGAAGGACAGGAGATCTACAATGAGCAGTTCTTC; CDR3 protein: CASAEGQEIYNEQFF
clone size: NA; V gene: TRBV24-1; J gene: TRBJ2-1; D gene: TRBD1; CDR3 DNA: TGTGCCACCAGTGATTTCCAGGGGGCCCACAATGAGCAGTTCTTC; CDR3 protein: CATSDFQGAHNEQFF
clone size: NA; V gene: TRBV4-2; J gene: TRBJ2-5; D gene: NA; CDR3 DNA: TGTGCCAGCAGCCAAGAAGGCCTTATACAGCGCGGGGTGGAGACCCAGTACTTC; CDR3 protein: CASSQEGLIQRGVETQYF
clone size: NA; V gene: TRBV6-5; J gene: TRBJ2-5; D gene: NA; CDR3 DNA: TGTGCCAGCAGTTACGTGGGGACTTCCGCAGAGACCCAGTACTTC; CDR3 protein: CASSYVGTSAETQYF
clone size: NA; V gene: TRBV20-1; J gene: TRBJ2-1; D gene: TRBD2; CDR3 DNA: TGCAGTGCTAGAGGTTACCTAGCGGGAGTCAATGAGCAGTTCTTC; CDR3 protein: CSARGYLAGVNEQFF
clone size: NA; V gene: TRBV10-3; J gene: TRBJ2-1; D gene: NA; CDR3 DNA: TGTGCCATCAGTGAGGAGCATCGGGCGTACAATGAGCAGTTCTTC; CDR3 protein: CAISEEHRAYNEQFF
clone size: NA; V gene: TRBV7-6; J gene: TRBJ2-1; D gene: NA; CDR3 DNA: TGTGCCAGCAGCCCCTCGCCTGGCGGGAATGAGCAGTTCTTC; CDR3 protein: CASSPSPGGNEQFF
clone size: few; V gene: TRBV30; J gene: TRBJ2-1; D gene: TRBD2; CDR3 DNA: TGTGCCTGGGGGGGGACTAGCGGGTTAAATGAGCAGTTCTTC; CDR3 protein: CAWGGTSGLNEQFF
clone size: many; V gene: TRBV5-1; J gene: TRBJ2-2; D gene: NA; CDR3 DNA: TGCGCCAGCAGCTTGGTTCCAGGCTCGAACACCGGGGAGCTGTTTTTT; CDR3 protein: CASSLVPGSNTGELFF
clone size: NA; V gene: TRBV20-1; J gene: TRBJ2-7; D gene: NA; CDR3 DNA: TGCAGTGCTAGAGCCCTGGCGGGGCCATCTAGCTCCTACGAGCAGTACTTC; CDR3 protein: CSARALAGPSSSYEQYF
clone size: few; V gene: TRBV7-2; J gene: TRBJ2-1; D gene: NA; CDR3 DNA: TGTGCCAGCAGCTTAGCCCCTAGACGTGAGCAGTTCTTC; CDR3 protein: CASSLAPRREQFF
clone size: NA; V gene: TRBV6-6; J gene: TRBJ1-5; D gene: NA; CDR3 DNA: TGTGCCAGCAGTTTCAGGAGTCAGCCCCAGCATTTT; CDR3 protein: CASSFRSQPQHF
clone size: few; V gene: TRBV25-1; J gene: TRBJ2-2; D gene: TRBD1; CDR3 DNA: TGTGCCAGCCTGAAACAGGGGTCCGGGGAGCTGTTTTTT; CDR3 protein: CASLKQGSGELFF
clone size: NA; V gene: TRBV12-3/TRBV12-4; J gene: TRBJ1-2; D gene: NA; CDR3 DNA: TGTGCCAGCAGTTTTTTAGGCGACAGCTACTATGGCTACACCTTC; CDR3 protein: CASSFLGDSYYGYTF
clone size: NA; V gene: TRBV5-1; J gene: TRBJ1-2; D gene: TRBD1; CDR3 DNA: TGCGCCAGCAGCTTGGAGGGAGGGGGCCGGATGGATGGCTACACCTTC; CDR3 protein: CASSLEGGGRMDGYTF
clone size: NA; V gene: TRBV13; J gene: TRBJ2-1; D gene: NA; CDR3 DNA: TGTGCCAGCAGCTTAGGTGGGGGGAACCTACTCAATGAGCAGTTCTTC; CDR3 protein: CASSLGGGNLLNEQFF
clone size: NA; V gene: TRBV7-8; J gene: TRBJ2-2; D gene: TRBD2; CDR3 DNA: TGTGCCAGCAGCTCCTCACCGCCTAGCGGGAGGGCTCCCGGGGAGCTGTTTTTT; CDR3 protein: CASSSSPPSGRAPGELFF
clone size: NA; V gene: TRBV7-9; J gene: TRBJ2-5; D gene: NA; CDR3 DNA: TGTGCCAGCAGCGTTCCGGGACAACCGTCGGAGACCCAGTACTTC; CDR3 protein: CASSVPGQPSETQYF
clone size: few; V gene: TRBV7-9; J gene: TRBJ1-1; D gene: TRBD1; CDR3 DNA: TGTGCCAGCAGCTCCTCGACAGGGAGGGGAACTGAAGCTTTCTTT; CDR3 protein: CASSSSTGRGTEAFF
clone size: few; V gene: TRBV20-1; J gene: TRBJ2-6; D gene: NA; CDR3 DNA: TGCAGTGCTAGGAAGGGTGGGCATGTCGCTGGGGCCAACGTCCTGACTTTC; CDR3 protein: CSARKGGHVAGANVLTF
clone size: few; V gene: TRBV27; J gene: TRBJ2-3; D gene: TRBD2; CDR3 DNA: TGTGCCAGCAGTTTAATGCTAGCGGGAGGGCCAGGCACAGATACGCAGTATTTT; CDR3 protein: CASSLMLAGGPGTDTQYF
clone size: NA; V gene: TRBV11-2; J gene: TRBJ2-7; D gene: NA; CDR3 DNA: TGTGCCAGCAGCCGGGACCGGAAGATTTTCGAGCAGTACTTC; CDR3 protein: CASSRDRKIFEQYF
clone size: few; V gene: TRBV7-9; J gene: TRBJ2-2; D gene: TRBD2; CDR3 DNA: TGTGCCAGCAGCCCTAGCGGGGGGGCGAACGGGGAGCTGTTTTTT; CDR3 protein: CASSPSGGANGELFF
clone size: NA; V gene: TRBV24-1; J gene: TRBJ2-2; D gene: NA; CDR3 DNA: TGTGCCACCAGTGATCACCAATCCGGGGAGCTGTTTTTT; CDR3 protein: CATSDHQSGELFF
clone size: NA; V gene: TRBV12-3/TRBV12-4; J gene: TRBJ1-2; D gene: TRBD1; CDR3 DNA: TGTGCCAGTCGTGAGATGGACAGGGTGAACTATGGCTACACCTTC; CDR3 protein: CASREMDRVNYGYTF
clone size: few; V gene: TRBV12-3/TRBV12-4; J gene: TRBJ1-2; D gene: TRBD1; CDR3 DNA: TGTGCCAGCAGTCGCCCGACAGGGGATGGCTACACCTTC; CDR3 protein: CASSRPTGDGYTF
clone size: NA; V gene: TRBV9; J gene: TRBJ2-3; D gene: NA; CDR3 DNA: TGTGCCAGCAGCATTCGGACTGCCCCGGATACGCAGTATTTT; CDR3 protein: CASSIRTAPDTQYF
clone size: few; V gene: TRBV5-1; J gene: TRBJ2-1; D gene: TRBD2; CDR3 DNA: TGCGCCAGCAGCTCCACTAGCGGTGAGCAGTTCTTC; CDR3 protein: CASSSTSGEQFF
clone size: few; V gene: TRBV5-1; J gene: TRBJ2-7; D gene: TRBD2; CDR3 DNA: TGCGCCAGCCGATCCTCGACTAGCGGAACCTACGAGCAGTACTTC; CDR3 protein: CASRSSTSGTYEQYF
clone size: few; V gene: TRBV5-5; J gene: TRBJ1-2; D gene: NA; CDR3 DNA: TGTGCCAGCAGCTTGGGGGGGGCGCGATATGGCTACACCTTC; CDR3 protein: CASSLGGARYGYTF
clone size: NA; V gene: TRBV12-3/TRBV12-4; J gene: TRBJ1-1; D gene: TRBD1; CDR3 DNA: TGTGCCAGCATACACAGGGGGCCGGTGAACACTGAAGCTTTCTTT; CDR3 protein: CASIHRGPVNTEAFF
clone size: NA; V gene: TRBV10-2; J gene: TRBJ1-1; D gene: NA; CDR3 DNA: TGCGCCAGCAGTGAGTTTCCTTTCTCCGGGACCCTTGGGAGAAGAGCTGAAGCTTTCTTT; CDR3 protein: CASSEFPFSGTLGRRAEAFF
clone size: few; V gene: TRBV7-3; J gene: TRBJ2-1; D gene: NA; CDR3 DNA: TGTGCCAGCAGGTCCTCGACTGGAGATGAGCAGTTCTTC; CDR3 protein: CASRSSTGDEQFF
clone size: once; V gene: TRBV12-3/TRBV12-4; J gene: TRBJ1-5; D gene: TRBD1; CDR3 DNA: TGTGCCAGCAGCCATACAGGGGTTGGACAGCCCCAGCATTTT; CDR3 protein: CASSHTGVGQPQHF
clone size: many; V gene: TRBV7-9; J gene: TRBJ2-5; D gene: TRBD2; CDR3 DNA: TGTGCCAGCAGCCGGGCTAGCGGGATGGAGACCCAGTACTTC; CDR3 protein: CASSRASGMETQYF
clone size: NA; V gene: TRBV7-9; J gene: TRBJ2-2; D gene: TRBD1; CDR3 DNA: TGTGCCAGCAGGTACCGCCCGGACAGGAAAAACACCGGGGAGCTGTTTTTT; CDR3 protein: CASRYRPDRKNTGELFF